This entry features one TCR beta chain sequence. Its antigen is not identified. These data belong to a study of cytomegalovirus exposure and HLA in healthy donors. These donors, healthy bone marrow donors, were studied. Study outcomes and limitations: An apparent linkage of common viral pathogens to several of the most significant clusters emerged in a later analysis.

The PCR contained 60 Vbeta and 13 Jbeta primers. This table comes from immunoSEQ multiplex PCR, and its TCRdb copy is limited to in-frame clones, with some not included. The table shows fewer than 200,000 clones, with roughly 80% occurring only once. This TCR derives from a young man in good health and CMV-seropositive. The sequenced sample was PBMCs.

The CDR3 protein is CASSAQQGNGGEDTQYF. The CDR3 nucleotides read TGTGCCAGCAGCGCACAACAGGGGAACGGGGGGGAGGATACGCAGTATTTT. The genes are TRBV13 and TRBJ2-3; maybe TRBD2 (8 bases). The CDR3 runs 17 residues. Germline CDR1 reads PRHDT; CDR2 reads FYEKMQ (reference sequence). V lost 5 bases and J 6 bases, leaving 24 bases between the germline ends.